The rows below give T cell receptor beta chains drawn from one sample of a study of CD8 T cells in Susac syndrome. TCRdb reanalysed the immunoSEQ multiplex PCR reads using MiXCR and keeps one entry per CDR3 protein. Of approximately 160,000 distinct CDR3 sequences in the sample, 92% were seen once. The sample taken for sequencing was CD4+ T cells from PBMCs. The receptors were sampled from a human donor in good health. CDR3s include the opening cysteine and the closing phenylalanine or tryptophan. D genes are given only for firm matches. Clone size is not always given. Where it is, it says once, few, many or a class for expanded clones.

CDR3nt: TGTGCCAGCAGTGATTTTCGACTTCCGAACCACGAGCAGTACTTC
CDR3aa: CASSDFRLPNHEQYF
d_gene: NA
v_gene: TRBV25-1
abundance: NA
j_gene: TRBJ2-7

CDR3nt: TGTGCCAGCAGCGGGCAAAGTCGGCACTACAATGAGCAGTTCTTC
CDR3aa: CASSGQSRHYNEQFF
d_gene: NA
v_gene: TRBV9
abundance: NA
j_gene: TRBJ2-1

CDR3nt: TGTGCCAGCAGCTTCGGGCCAAGCCAGCCCCAGCATTTT
CDR3aa: CASSFGPSQPQHF
d_gene: NA
v_gene: TRBV7-9
abundance: once
j_gene: TRBJ1-5

CDR3nt: TGTGCCAGCACCTCCCCGGGGGGGATAAACATTCAGTACTTC
CDR3aa: CASTSPGGINIQYF
d_gene: TRBD2
v_gene: TRBV6-5
abundance: NA
j_gene: TRBJ2-4

CDR3nt: TGCAGCGTTGATGGTCAAGGGACAGGGAACTATGGCTACACCTTC
CDR3aa: CSVDGQGTGNYGYTF
d_gene: TRBD1
v_gene: TRBV29-1
abundance: NA
j_gene: TRBJ1-2

CDR3nt: TGCGCCAGCAGGCATGACCCGGGACAGGGGACCTACGAGCAGTACTTC
CDR3aa: CASRHDPGQGTYEQYF
d_gene: TRBD1
v_gene: TRBV5-1
abundance: NA
j_gene: TRBJ2-7

CDR3nt: TGTGCCAGCAGTTACGGGCCGGATGGTAACTACGAGCAGTACTTC
CDR3aa: CASSYGPDGNYEQYF
d_gene: NA
v_gene: TRBV6-2/TRBV6-3
abundance: NA
j_gene: TRBJ2-7

CDR3nt: TGTGCCAGCAGCTTATTACACCAAGAGACCCAGTACTTC
CDR3aa: CASSLLHQETQYF
d_gene: NA
v_gene: TRBV5-6
abundance: NA
j_gene: TRBJ2-5

CDR3nt: TGTGCCAGCTCATCAAAGGCCACGCGGACCCAGTACTTC
CDR3aa: CASSSKATRTQYF
d_gene: NA
v_gene: TRBV18
abundance: NA
j_gene: TRBJ2-5

CDR3nt: TGTGCCATCAGTGAAATCGGAGGAGGAGCGGGGAGCTACGAGCAGTACTTC
CDR3aa: CAISEIGGGAGSYEQYF
d_gene: TRBD2
v_gene: TRBV10-3
abundance: NA
j_gene: TRBJ2-7

CDR3nt: TGTGCCTGGAGTGACATCCTGAACACTGAAGCTTTCTTT
CDR3aa: CAWSDILNTEAFF
d_gene: NA
v_gene: TRBV30
abundance: NA
j_gene: TRBJ1-1

CDR3nt: TGTGCCAGCAGTGAAGCAGGGGGTCCTGGAAACACCATATATTTT
CDR3aa: CASSEAGGPGNTIYF
d_gene: NA
v_gene: TRBV2
abundance: NA
j_gene: TRBJ1-3

CDR3nt: TGTGCCACCAGTGGCTTGGGGGAGACCCAGTACTTC
CDR3aa: CATSGLGETQYF
d_gene: NA
v_gene: TRBV24-1
abundance: NA
j_gene: TRBJ2-5

CDR3nt: TGTGCCAGTAGTCGTCCCACAGATACGCAGTATTTT
CDR3aa: CASSRPTDTQYF
d_gene: NA
v_gene: TRBV19
abundance: few
j_gene: TRBJ2-3

CDR3nt: TGTGCCAGCAGTGAAAATCCCGGCGGGAGGGCGAACGAGCAGTACTTC
CDR3aa: CASSENPGGRANEQYF
d_gene: TRBD2
v_gene: TRBV2
abundance: NA
j_gene: TRBJ2-7

CDR3nt: TGTGCCAGCAGTCCCCTTACGGGAACAGATACGCAGTATTTT
CDR3aa: CASSPLTGTDTQYF
d_gene: NA
v_gene: TRBV2
abundance: NA
j_gene: TRBJ2-3

CDR3nt: TGTGCCAGCAGCACGACCCAAAACCAAGAGACCCAGTACTTC
CDR3aa: CASSTTQNQETQYF
d_gene: NA
v_gene: TRBV7-9
abundance: NA
j_gene: TRBJ2-5

CDR3nt: TGCGCCAGCAGCCTAGGACAGGGTGACATTCAGTACTTC
CDR3aa: CASSLGQGDIQYF
d_gene: TRBD1
v_gene: TRBV5-1
abundance: once
j_gene: TRBJ2-4

CDR3nt: TGCAGTGCCATCTCGACAGGTCTCTCCTACGAGCAGTACTTC
CDR3aa: CSAISTGLSYEQYF
d_gene: NA
v_gene: TRBV20-1
abundance: once
j_gene: TRBJ2-7

CDR3nt: TGTGCCAGCAACGCGGGGGGGACCCCCTACGAGCAGTACTTC
CDR3aa: CASNAGGTPYEQYF
d_gene: TRBD2
v_gene: TRBV28
abundance: NA
j_gene: TRBJ2-7

CDR3nt: TGTGCCAGCAGTACCGGGACAGAGAACACCGGGGAGCTGTTTTTT
CDR3aa: CASSTGTENTGELFF
d_gene: TRBD1
v_gene: TRBV27
abundance: NA
j_gene: TRBJ2-2

CDR3nt: TGCAGTGCTAGAACCCCAGCGGGGACCTACAATGAGCAGTTCTTC
CDR3aa: CSARTPAGTYNEQFF
d_gene: TRBD2
v_gene: TRBV20-1
abundance: NA
j_gene: TRBJ2-1

CDR3nt: TGTGCCACCAGGTGGGCGGGAGTACAAACCGGGGAGCTGTTTTTT
CDR3aa: CATRWAGVQTGELFF
d_gene: TRBD2
v_gene: TRBV6-6
abundance: NA
j_gene: TRBJ2-2

CDR3nt: TGTGCCAGCTCACCATCGGGGGTGAGCAATCAGCCCCAGCATTTT
CDR3aa: CASSPSGVSNQPQHF
d_gene: NA
v_gene: TRBV18
abundance: NA
j_gene: TRBJ1-5

CDR3nt: TGCAGTGCGCGACTAGCGGGAGGCGCAGATACGCAGTATTTT
CDR3aa: CSARLAGGADTQYF
d_gene: TRBD2
v_gene: TRBV20-1
abundance: NA
j_gene: TRBJ2-3

CDR3nt: TGTGCCAGTAGTAGGTTCGGGAATCAGCCCCAGCATTTT
CDR3aa: CASSRFGNQPQHF
d_gene: NA
v_gene: TRBV19
abundance: NA
j_gene: TRBJ1-5

CDR3nt: TGCAGTGCTTTCTTTGGGCTTTTAGATGAGCAGTTCTTC
CDR3aa: CSAFFGLLDEQFF
d_gene: NA
v_gene: TRBV20-1
abundance: NA
j_gene: TRBJ2-1

CDR3nt: TGTGCCAGCAGCGAAGGACGTTTTCGGGAGCAGTTCTTC
CDR3aa: CASSEGRFREQFF
d_gene: NA
v_gene: TRBV14
abundance: NA
j_gene: TRBJ2-1

CDR3nt: TGTGCCAGCAGTTTGTCGGGCCTTTACGAAAAACTGTTTTTT
CDR3aa: CASSLSGLYEKLFF
d_gene: NA
v_gene: TRBV28
abundance: NA
j_gene: TRBJ1-4

CDR3nt: TGTGCCAGCTCACCACGGATGCCCGCGAGTAGACTAGCTAGTGAGCAGTACTTC
CDR3aa: CASSPRMPASRLASEQYF
d_gene: TRBD2
v_gene: TRBV18
abundance: NA
j_gene: TRBJ2-7

CDR3nt: TGTGCCAGCCTTAGAAGAGCCGGGACAGGGGGCGGGAGCACTGAAGCTTTCTTT
CDR3aa: CASLRRAGTGGGSTEAFF
d_gene: TRBD1
v_gene: TRBV19
abundance: NA
j_gene: TRBJ1-1

CDR3nt: TGTGCCAGCAGCCGTCGGACAGGGGGCTACACTGAAGCTTTCTTT
CDR3aa: CASSRRTGGYTEAFF
d_gene: TRBD1
v_gene: TRBV12-3/TRBV12-4
abundance: NA
j_gene: TRBJ1-1

CDR3nt: TGTGCCAGCAGCGTCGCCCCTGGGCGACTAGCGGGAGGGCAGCAGTTCTTC
CDR3aa: CASSVAPGRLAGGQQFF
d_gene: TRBD2
v_gene: TRBV9
abundance: NA
j_gene: TRBJ2-1

CDR3nt: TGTGCCAGCAGCTTGGTCCAGGGGGCTGCGAACACTGAAGCTTTCTTT
CDR3aa: CASSLVQGAANTEAFF
d_gene: TRBD1
v_gene: TRBV7-2
abundance: NA
j_gene: TRBJ1-1

CDR3nt: TGCGCCAGCAGCTTGTCTCCGGGCTCCTACAATGAGCAGTTCTTC
CDR3aa: CASSLSPGSYNEQFF
d_gene: NA
v_gene: TRBV5-1
abundance: NA
j_gene: TRBJ2-1

CDR3nt: TGCGCCAGCAGCCCCACTAGCGCTTCAGATACGCAGTATTTT
CDR3aa: CASSPTSASDTQYF
d_gene: TRBD2
v_gene: TRBV5-1
abundance: NA
j_gene: TRBJ2-3

CDR3nt: TGTGCCAGCAGTCCGACAGGGGGTACGGAGACCCAGTACTTC
CDR3aa: CASSPTGGTETQYF
d_gene: TRBD1
v_gene: TRBV6-5
abundance: NA
j_gene: TRBJ2-5

CDR3nt: TGTGCCAGCAGCACCAGAGTCCTCTATGGCTACACCTTC
CDR3aa: CASSTRVLYGYTF
d_gene: NA
v_gene: TRBV7-2
abundance: NA
j_gene: TRBJ1-2

CDR3nt: TGTGCCTGGAGTCTCCGCGGGAGGGTAGAGACCCAGTACTTC
CDR3aa: CAWSLRGRVETQYF
d_gene: TRBD2
v_gene: TRBV30
abundance: NA
j_gene: TRBJ2-5

CDR3nt: TGTGCCAGCACTGCGGCACCAACTCAAGAGACCCAGTACTTC
CDR3aa: CASTAAPTQETQYF
d_gene: NA
v_gene: TRBV6-1
abundance: once
j_gene: TRBJ2-5

CDR3nt: TGCAGCGCTAGACAGGGGAGCCCCTACGAGCAGTACTTC
CDR3aa: CSARQGSPYEQYF
d_gene: TRBD1
v_gene: TRBV20-1
abundance: NA
j_gene: TRBJ2-7

CDR3nt: TGTGCCAGCTCACCCAGGACAGGGCAAGAGACCCAGTACTTC
CDR3aa: CASSPRTGQETQYF
d_gene: TRBD1
v_gene: TRBV18
abundance: few
j_gene: TRBJ2-5